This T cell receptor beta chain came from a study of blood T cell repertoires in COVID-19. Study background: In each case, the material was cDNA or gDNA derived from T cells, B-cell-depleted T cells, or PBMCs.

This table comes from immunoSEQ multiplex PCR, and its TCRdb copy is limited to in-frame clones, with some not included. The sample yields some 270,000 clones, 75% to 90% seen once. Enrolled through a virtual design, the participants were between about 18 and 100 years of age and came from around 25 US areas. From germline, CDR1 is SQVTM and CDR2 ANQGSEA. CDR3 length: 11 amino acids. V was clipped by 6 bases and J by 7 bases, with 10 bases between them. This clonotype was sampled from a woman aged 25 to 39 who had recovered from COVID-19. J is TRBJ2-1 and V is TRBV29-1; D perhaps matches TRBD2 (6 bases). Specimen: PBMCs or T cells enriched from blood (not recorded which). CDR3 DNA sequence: TGCAGCGTGGGGGGAGTGAATGAGCAGTTCTTC. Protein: CSVGGVNEQFF.